What follows are 23 T cell receptor beta chains derived from one specimen sequenced in a study of blood T cell repertoires in COVID-19 (dated by TCRdb to the early 2020s). Libraries were prepared through the immunoSEQ multiplex PCR assay. In its TCRdb copy, this immuneACCESS table keeps in-frame sequences only and misses some clones. Where compared with another copy, unresolved V genes explain less than half of these, and the others have no known cause. The sample profile shows about 250,000 clones; approximately 90% of them were found once. 15% to 19% of the sample is in the top ten clones. The sample consisted of PBMCs or T cells enriched from blood (not recorded which). The receptors come from a man younger than 35 who had recovered from COVID-19.

This chain connects TRBV14 to TRBJ1-2; no reliable D call. The germline gives CDR1 SGHDN, CDR2 FVKESK. V was shortened by 4 bases and J by 5 bases, with 14 bases between the two germline ends. The CDR3 covers 14 residues. CDR3 in DNA: TGTGCCAGCAGCCCGAGCCGGTCCCTGTATGGCTACACCTTC. Amino acid sequence: CASSPSRSLYGYTF.

The CDR3 region is CASSVGGGDFIDTQYF. As DNA, the CDR3 is TGTGCCAGCAGCGTAGGGGGCGGGGACTTTATCGATACGCAGTATTTT. This rearrangement joins TRBV9 to TRBJ2-3, with a possible D match to TRBD2 (6 bases). The CDR3 spans 16 residues. V lost 0 bases and J 6 bases, leaving 17 bases between the germline ends. CDR1 and CDR2 from the germline V gene are SGDLS and YYNGEE.

CDR3 sequence reads: CASSEEGAGGGYNSPLHF. CDR3 nucleotides: TGTGCCAGCAGTGAAGAAGGGGCAGGGGGTGGTTATAATTCACCCCTCCACTTT. The chain is built from TRBV6-1 and TRBJ1-6, with 7 bases fitting TRBD1. J lost 4 bases, V lost 1 base, and 10 bases had no gene match. The germline CDR1 and CDR2 sequences are MNHNS and SASEGT. The length of the CDR3 is 18 residues.

J is TRBJ2-1 and V is TRBV2, with 10 bases fitting TRBD2. Germline V gene data show CDR1 as SNHLY and CDR2 as FYNNEI. The CDR3 is 15 residues long. V lost 6 bases and J lost 0; bases outside the gene matches: 2. The CDR3 DNA is TGTGCCAGCAGACTAGCGGGGTTCTCCTACAATGAGCAGTTCTTC. It codes for CASRLAGFSYNEQFF.

The chain joins TRBV5-1 to TRBJ2-2; possibly TRBD1 for D (5 bases). The V gene lost 6 bases and the J gene lost 7 bases, with 16 bases spanning the gap. The CDR3 length is 14 residues. Germline V gives CDR1 SGHRS, CDR2 YFSETQ. The CDR3 DNA reads as TGCGCCAGCACCGGACAAGAGATAGGCGGGGAGCTGTTTTTT. Its protein is CASTGQEIGGELFF. Based on the CDR3 plus reference TRBV5-1 and TRBJ2-2, the full variable domain is KAGVTQTPRYLIKTRGQQVTLSCSPISGHRSVSWYQQTPGQGLQFLFEYFSETQRNKGNFPGRFSGRQFSNSRSEMNVSTLELGDSALYLCASTGQEIGGELFFGEGSRLTVL.

Points on this clone: A far larger clone is one base from this, pointing to a likely read error. The sample holds other DNA sequences that translate to the same CDR3. The chain joins TRBV5-1 to TRBJ1-2; D is undetermined. The CDR3 has 12 residues. The germline V and J ends were trimmed by 0 bases and 6 bases, with 6 bases remaining between them. Germline loops: CDR1 SGHRS, CDR2 YFSETQ. CDR3 bases: TGCGCCAGCAGCTTGGTGGGAGATGGCTACACCTTC. It is translated as CASSLVGDGYTF.

The genes are TRBV10-3 and TRBJ2-7; D is perhaps TRBD2 (5 bases). CDR3 length: 13 amino acids. V was pared by 7 bases and J by 6 bases, with 16 bases between. CDR1 is ENHRY, CDR2 SYGVKD, per germline. The CDR3 DNA sequence: TGTGCCATCACCCGGGCCGGGGATGGCGAGCAGTACTTC. It encodes CAITRAGDGEQYF.

The rearrangement joins TRBV10-1 to TRBJ2-3; a possible D gene is TRBD2 (5 bases). CDR1 is WNHNN and CDR2 is SYGVQD in the germline V gene (reference sequence). Trimming cost V 3 bases and J 3 bases, with 10 bases left between them. This CDR3 is built from 14 residues. DNA of the CDR3: TGCGCCAGCAGTGACCAACGGGGAACAGATACGCAGTATTTT. Amino acid sequence: CASSDQRGTDTQYF.

The chain recombines TRBV2 with TRBJ2-1; possibly TRBD1 for D (5 bases). V lost 4 bases to trimming and J lost 0 bases, with 13 bases between them. The germline CDR1 and CDR2 sequences are SNHLY and FYNNEI. This CDR3 is built from 16 residues. CDR3 DNA sequence: TGTGCCAGCAGTGGGCACACAGGAAGCTCCTACAATGAGCAGTTCTTC. The encoded protein is CASSGHTGSSYNEQFF. The full variable domain, rest sourced from reference TRBV2 and TRBJ2-1, is EPEVTQTPSHQVTQMGQEVILRCVPISNHLYFYWYRQILGQKVEFLVSFYNNEISEKSEIFDDQFSVERPDGSNFTLKIRSTKLEDSAMYFCASSGHTGSSYNEQFFGPGTRLTVL.

This clone has only a few counts. This sequence joins TRBV24-1 and TRBJ1-5, with D perhaps matching TRBD1 (5 bases). This CDR3 is 14 amino acids long. CDR1 and CDR2 from the germline V gene are KGHDR and SFDVKD. Trimming removed 9 bases from V and 0 bases from J, with 11 bases in between. The CDR3: CATGQIYSNQPQHF. For the CDR3, the DNA is TGTGCCACCGGACAAATCTATAGCAATCAGCCCCAGCATTTT.

The chain uses TRBV30 and TRBJ1-6, with D perhaps matching TRBD1 (5 bases). Trimming took off 3 bases at V and 10 bases at J, with 10 bases between the two ends. Germline values: CDR1 GTSNPN, CDR2 SVGIG (reference sequence). CDR3 length: 12 residues. Here the CDR3 reads CAWREGWSPLHF. The CDR3 DNA reads TGTGCCTGGAGGGAGGGGTGGTCACCCCTCCACTTT.

This clone has only one observation. The genes are TRBV27 and TRBJ1-5; perhaps TRBD1 as D (6 bases). Germline loops: CDR1 MNHEY, CDR2 SMNVEV (reference sequence). The ends were cut back, 5 bases at V and 5 bases at J, with 16 bases in the middle. The CDR3 contains 15 residues. The CDR3 reads CASSPAGQSHQPQHF. CDR3 coding DNA: TGTGCCAGCAGTCCCGCCGGACAGTCACATCAGCCCCAGCATTTT.

The chain recombines TRBV7-8 with TRBJ1-2; 11 bases agree with TRBD1. J lost 4 bases, V lost 0 bases, and 4 bases had no gene match. Germline CDR1 reads SGHVS; CDR2 reads FQNEAQ. The CDR3 is 16 residues long. This CDR3 is CASSLAKDRGLYGYTF. The CDR3 DNA reads as TGTGCCAGCAGCTTAGCGAAGGACAGGGGGCTCTATGGCTACACCTTC.

The genes are TRBV6-5 and TRBJ1-2; perhaps TRBD1 as D (6 bases). Germline CDR1 and CDR2: MNHEY and SVGAGI. The germline V and J ends were trimmed by 11 bases and 4 bases, with 17 bases remaining between them. The CDR3 covers 13 residues. The CDR3, as DNA: TGTGCCGGACGGTCCCAGGGGACCTATGGCTACACCTTC. Encoded protein: CAGRSQGTYGYTF.

This clone was found once. V and J are TRBV19 and TRBJ1-1; 11 positions match TRBD1. The junction had 11 bases not matched to a gene; V was cut back by 6 bases and J by 2 bases. There are 17 residues in the CDR3. From germline, CDR1 is LNHDA and CDR2 SQIVND (reference sequence). This CDR3 reads CASRTRDRGFTNTEAFF. In nucleotides, the CDR3 is TGTGCCAGTAGGACTAGGGACAGGGGGTTTACTAACACTGAAGCTTTCTTT.

V is TRBV19 and J is TRBJ1-5; the D gene is possibly TRBD1 (5 bases). V lost 2 bases and J 7 bases, leaving 18 bases between the germline ends. The length of the CDR3 is 16 residues. The germline CDR1 and CDR2 sequences are LNHDA and SQIVND (reference sequence). In DNA, the CDR3 is TGTGCCAGTAGTATAATGGGGGTACGGGGGAACCAGCCCCAGCATTTT. Translated: CASSIMGVRGNQPQHF.

The rearrangement uses TRBV6-5 and TRBJ1-4; D is possibly TRBD1 (5 bases). Germline-derived CDR1 and CDR2 are MNHEY and SVGAGI. This CDR3 comprises 15 residues. The V gene lost 0 bases and the J gene lost 4 bases, with 9 bases spanning the gap. The CDR3 DNA reads TGTGCCAGCAGTTACTCGTCCAGGGATAATGAAAAACTGTTTTTT. Its protein product is CASSYSSRDNEKLFF.

Turning to this clone: It is unclear where the CDR3 begins or ends on the DNA, so no DNA is shown, and the CDR3 is as TCRdb lists it. The chain employs TRBV21-1 and TRBJ2-7; TRBD1 is taken as the D call from the table, unchecked against the DNA. TRBV21-1 counts as a pseudogene. The CDR3 sequence runs 15 residues, both termini included. CDR3 sequence: CASSKVGQGAFEQYF.

The genes are TRBV10-3 and TRBJ2-7; 13 bases are shared with TRBD2. Germline trimming cut 4 bases from V and 9 bases from J; bases unmatched to any gene: 9. From germline, CDR1 is ENHRY and CDR2 SYGVKD. This CDR3 comprises 15 residues. CDR3 nucleotide sequence: TGTGCCATCAGTGCGACTAGCGGGAGGTCTTCGGTGCAGTACTTC. This sequence encodes CAISATSGRSSVQYF.

This clone appeared once. V gene TRBV5-1 combines with J gene TRBJ2-1, with TRBD2 as a possible D gene (5 bases). V shed 8 bases and J shed 6 bases, with 15 bases lying between them. Germline V gives CDR1 SGHRS, CDR2 YFSETQ. This CDR3 has 13 residues. For the CDR3, the DNA is TGCGCCAGTATCAAGCCCGGAGGCAATGAGCAGTTCTTC. It codes for CASIKPGGNEQFF.

The genes are TRBV11-2 and TRBJ2-7; D unclear. The V gene lost 2 bases and the J gene lost 2 bases, with 10 bases spanning the gap. This CDR3 has 14 residues. The germline gives CDR1 SGHAT, CDR2 FQNNGV. Written as DNA, the CDR3 is TGTGCCAGCAGCTTACAGGCTCTAACCTACGAGCAGTACTTC. Translation: CASSLQALTYEQYF.

The V gene is TRBV3-1 (or the pseudogene TRBV3-2), the J gene TRBJ1-3, with no clear D. The germline V and J ends were trimmed by 4 bases and 0 bases, with 16 bases remaining between them. Germline assignment: CDR1 LGHDT and CDR2 YNNKEL (reference sequence). CDR3 length equals 17 residues. CDR3 DNA: TGTGCCAGCAGCCGACAATGGCCCCAGATCTCTGGAAACACCATATATTTT. Residues: CASSRQWPQISGNTIYF.

This clone was seen only once. The CDR3 region is CASSPGQGFSPLHF. Here the CDR3 DNA reads TGTGCCAGCAGCCCGGGACAGGGGTTTTCACCCCTCCACTTT. The rearrangement uses TRBV3-1 (or the pseudogene TRBV3-2) and TRBJ1-6; TRBD1 agrees at 10 bases. The CDR3 is 14 amino acids. The V gene end was trimmed by 4 bases and the J gene end by 9 bases; junction bases not matched to a gene: 3. Germline values: CDR1 LGHDT, CDR2 YNNKEL (reference sequence).